This T cell receptor beta chain was obtained from a study of T cell repertoires in cytomegalovirus infection. Study in general: CMV epitopes that were recently identified and HLA-C-restricted were used alongside well-studied HLA-B-restricted ones. Indicated by public TCR beta signatures were CMV infection and matching HLA type.

Study-wide findings and caveats: Ex vivo responses were dominated by HLA-C-restricted CMV-specific TCR beta clonotypes. Cumulative public TCR beta family frequency identified CMV carriers with the relevant HLA.

TCRdb called the reads again in MiXCR, with one record for every CDR3 protein. This table has tens of thousands of distinct CDR3 sequences, around a fifth appearing once. Trimming at V came to 4 bases and at J to 4 bases, leaving 3 bases not matched to a gene. CDR1 and CDR2 (germline): SGHNT, YENEEA. The CDR3 consists of 15 residues. About this clonotype: Its antigen is as yet unknown.

The source of this sequence is a human donor in good health (CMV status not recorded). Some clones in this sample may be carry-over from other donors' samples. This material consisted of CD8+ T cells from cultured PBMCs, taken from culture after CMV antigen stimulation. The chain couples TRBV11-3 to TRBJ2-2; 10 nucleotides line up with TRBD1. The CDR3 sequence: CASSSDRGGTGELFF. Written as DNA, the CDR3 is TGTGCCAGCAGCTCGGACAGGGGGGGCACCGGGGAGCTGTTTTTT.